The following is a T cell receptor (beta chain) sequence with its context. This sample was taken from a study of multiple sclerosis patients with progressive multifocal leukoencephalopathy. This sample's time point: five to six months of natalizumab therapy. Assay: immunoSEQ multiplex PCR; the TCRdb copy retains only in-frame clones and omits some. The sample holds about 30,000 clones, just under 90% seen once. The sample was PBMCs, taken from a patient treated with natalizumab. The TCR sequence derives from a human donor with multiple sclerosis.

The CDR3 nucleotides read TGTGCCAGCAGCCGGACAGGCAACTACAATGAGCAGTTCTTC. Protein: CASSRTGNYNEQFF. The chain employs TRBV6-1 and TRBJ2-1, with 7 bases lining up with TRBD1. From germline, CDR1 is MNHNS and CDR2 SASEGT. The length of the CDR3 is 14 residues. Trimming at V came to 6 bases and at J to 3 bases, leaving 5 bases not matched to a gene.